This is a list of T cell receptor beta chains from one sample in a study of cytomegalovirus exposure and HLA in healthy donors. Using immunoSEQ multiplex PCR, the repertoire was profiled, and TCRdb retains in-frame clones only, with some absent. The sample lists approximately 220,000 clones, less than 85% seen once, with roughly 0.62% in the top ten. Sequenced: PBMCs. The receptors here all came from a man aged 18 to 29 in good health and CMV-seronegative. CDR3s include the opening cysteine and the closing phenylalanine or tryptophan. The order of the fields is D gene, J gene, clone size, V gene, CDR3 DNA, CDR3 protein. The D gene is left open where the match is weak. Clone sizes are given selectively: once, few, many, or a class where the clone is expanded.

>.|TRBJ1-1|.|TRBV4-1
TGCGCCAGCAGCCAACAAGTCTATAACACTGAAGCTTTCTTT
CASSQQVYNTEAFF
>TRBD1|TRBJ2-1|.|TRBV6-5
TGTGCCAGCAGTTACTCGATGGACAGGGGCGTCAATGAGCAGTTCTTC
CASSYSMDRGVNEQFF
>.|TRBJ2-1|.|TRBV27
TGTGCCAGCAGTTTTGGACGGGGGAACAATGAGCAGTTCTTC
CASSFGRGNNEQFF
>TRBD2|TRBJ2-2|.|TRBV9
TGTGCCAGCAGCGGAGGACTAGCGGGAGGGGGCCGGGAGCTGTTTTTT
CASSGGLAGGGRELFF
>.|TRBJ2-7|.|TRBV4-1
TGCGCCAGCAGCCCCCACGCGGGGTCCTCCTACGAGCAGTACTTC
CASSPHAGSSYEQYF
>.|TRBJ1-2|.|TRBV30
TGTGCCTGGAGTCGGGGGGACGGCCTGAACTATGGCTACACCTTC
CAWSRGDGLNYGYTF
>TRBD2|TRBJ2-1|.|TRBV4-2
TGTGCCAGCAGCCAAGAGGGACTAGCGGGCCCTTACAATGAGCAGTTCTTC
CASSQEGLAGPYNEQFF
>TRBD1|TRBJ1-1|.|TRBV2
TGTGCCAGCAGAATAGGGGGCGCGATGAACACTGAAGCTTTCTTT
CASRIGGAMNTEAFF
>.|TRBJ2-5|.|TRBV20-1
TGCAGTGTTCCCAGCGCAGGGTTCCAGTACTTC
CSVPSAGFQYF
>TRBD1|TRBJ1-2|.|TRBV7-8
TGTGCCAGCAGCACGAGGGTAGGGACAGGGACCTCTGGCTACACCTTC
CASSTRVGTGTSGYTF
>.|TRBJ2-7|.|TRBV18
TGTGCCAGCTCACCCCCAGTTGGCAGGGGAGACGAGCAGTACTTC
CASSPPVGRGDEQYF
>TRBD1|TRBJ1-2|.|TRBV6-1
TGTGCCAGCAGTCCATTCACAGGGGGGAGAGAGGGCTACACCTTC
CASSPFTGGREGYTF
>.|TRBJ2-1|.|TRBV27
TGTGCCAGCAGTTCCGACACCTACAATGAGCAGTTCTTC
CASSSDTYNEQFF
>TRBD1|TRBJ2-7|.|TRBV6-1
TGTGCCATTAGGCCGGGACAGGGGGTCTACGAGCAGTACTTC
CAIRPGQGVYEQYF
>.|TRBJ2-7|few|TRBV7-8
TGTGCCAGCAGCCTCATCCGGGGGGCGGACCTCTACGAGCAGTACTTC
CASSLIRGADLYEQYF
>TRBD2|TRBJ2-5|.|TRBV29-1
TGCAGCGTCGTACTAGCGGTCGCGGAGACCCAGTACTTC
CSVVLAVAETQYF
>.|TRBJ1-4|.|TRBV30
TGTGCCTGGAGTGACGGTAATGAAAAACTGTTTTTT
CAWSDGNEKLFF
>.|TRBJ1-3|.|TRBV6-6
TGTGCCAGCAGTTACGCGATCTCTGGAAACACCATATATTTT
CASSYAISGNTIYF
>TRBD1|TRBJ1-1|.|TRBV2
TGTGCCGGACAGGGGGACGTGAACACTGAAGCTTTCTTT
CAGQGDVNTEAFF
>TRBD1|TRBJ2-1|once|TRBV14
TGTGCCAGCAGACTAGGGACAGACCACTACAATGAGCAGTTCTTC
CASRLGTDHYNEQFF
>TRBD1|TRBJ2-1|few|TRBV10-3
TGTGCCATCACAACAGGACAGGGGGCGAATGAGCAGTTCTTC
CAITTGQGANEQFF
>.|TRBJ2-1|.|TRBV5-4
TGTGCCAGCAGCTTGGTAGAAAGCGATGAGCAGTTCTTC
CASSLVESDEQFF
>TRBD2|TRBJ2-7|.|TRBV27
TGTGCCAGCAGTTTAAAGGTGGGACTAGCGGGAAGCGAGCAGTACTTC
CASSLKVGLAGSEQYF
>TRBD2|TRBJ2-3|once|TRBV29-1
TGCAGCGTTGAATACGGGAGGGCTAGCGTCACAGATACGCAGTATTTT
CSVEYGRASVTDTQYF
>.|TRBJ2-7|.|TRBV28
TGTGCCAGCAGTTGCCTCACAGCGGGCGCCTGTGAATCTCCCTACGAGCAGTACTTC
CASSCLTAGACESPYEQYF
>TRBD2|TRBJ2-7|.|TRBV5-1
TGCGCCAGCAGCTTATATTCTAGCGGGAGGGCCTACGAGCAGTACTTC
CASSLYSSGRAYEQYF
>TRBD2|TRBJ2-3|.|TRBV30
TGTGCCTGGAGTCTAGCGGGAGGGGCGGCAGATACGCAGTATTTT
CAWSLAGGAADTQYF
>.|TRBJ1-3|.|TRBV4-1
TGCGCCAGCAGCCTGGGGGCCTACTCACACTCTGGAAACACCATATATTTT
CASSLGAYSHSGNTIYF
>.|TRBJ1-5|.|TRBV2
TGTGCCAGCAGTGACGGGAGTCAGCCCCAGCATTTT
CASSDGSQPQHF
>TRBD1|TRBJ2-7|.|TRBV6-5
TGTGCCAGCACGGACAGGGTTCTCTACGAGCAGTACTTC
CASTDRVLYEQYF
>TRBD2|TRBJ2-1|.|TRBV6-4
TGTGCCAGCAGTGCGCAAGTGACTAGCGGGACACAGTTCTTC
CASSAQVTSGTQFF
>.|TRBJ1-1|.|TRBV5-1
TGCGCCAGCAGCTGGGGGACATTAAACACTGAAGCTTTCTTT
CASSWGTLNTEAFF
>TRBD1|TRBJ2-1|.|TRBV10-3
TGTGCCACCGAGACAGGGGGCAGCGAGCAGTTCTTC
CATETGGSEQFF
>TRBD1|TRBJ2-7|.|TRBV5-8
TGTGCCAGCAGCTCCCGGGACAGAACCTACGAGCAGTACTTC
CASSSRDRTYEQYF
>TRBD1|TRBJ1-4|few|TRBV6-1
TGTGCCAGCAGGGGGACAGGGTTATCTAATGAAAAACTGTTTTTT
CASRGTGLSNEKLFF
>.|TRBJ2-3|.|TRBV18
TGTGCCAGCTCACCGCAAAAACTAGCCAGCACAGATACGCAGTATTTT
CASSPQKLASTDTQYF
>.|TRBJ1-2|.|TRBV6-5
TGTGCCAGCAGTGAAGGGACACATCGGGGCTACACCTTC
CASSEGTHRGYTF
>.|TRBJ2-2|.|TRBV19
TGTGCCAGTAATGATCTGGGCCGCGCGAACACCGGGGAGCTGTTTTTT
CASNDLGRANTGELFF
>TRBD2|TRBJ2-1|.|TRBV11-2
TGTGCCAGCAGTCTAACTTCTAGCGGAGGCTACAATGAGCAGTTCTTC
CASSLTSSGGYNEQFF
>TRBD2|TRBJ2-2|.|TRBV30
TGTGCCTGGAGACGGACCGGGACTAGCGGTACCGGGGAGCTGTTTTTT
CAWRRTGTSGTGELFF
>TRBD1|TRBJ2-2|.|TRBV9
TGTGCCAGCAGCGTAGGCCCGACAGGGTCGGTGTTTTTT
CASSVGPTGSVFF
>.|TRBJ2-7|.|TRBV7-2
TGTGCCAGCAGCTTTAATGTGGGAGGCGACGAGCAGTACTTC
CASSFNVGGDEQYF
>TRBD1|TRBJ1-2|once|TRBV2
TGTGCCAGCAGTGCAGGGGGTGACGGCTACACCTTC
CASSAGGDGYTF
>.|TRBJ2-5|few|TRBV5-8
TGTGCCAGCAGCTTCTTAGGGGCCGTATATCAAGAGACCCAGTACTTC
CASSFLGAVYQETQYF
>TRBD2|TRBJ2-7|.|TRBV4-1
TGCGCCAGCAGCCGAACCACCGGGACTAGCCGCCTCCCCGAAGGCGAGCAGTACTTC
CASSRTTGTSRLPEGEQYF
>TRBD2|TRBJ2-1|.|TRBV27
TGTGCCAGCAGTTTATGGTCAGCGGGAAGCTCCTACAATGAGCAGTTCTTC
CASSLWSAGSSYNEQFF
>TRBD1|TRBJ2-1|.|TRBV30
TGTGCCTGGAGTGCCTCTTTGGGACAGGGCTCCCCGGAGCAGTTCTTC
CAWSASLGQGSPEQFF
>TRBD1|TRBJ2-7|once|TRBV6-5
TGTGCCAGCAGTATCGGACAGGGAACTTACGAGCAGTACTTC
CASSIGQGTYEQYF
>TRBD1|TRBJ1-4|.|TRBV5-4
TGTGCCAGCAGCTTGCAGGGGGCTACTGAAAAACTGTTTTTT
CASSLQGATEKLFF
>TRBD1|TRBJ1-4|.|TRBV5-6
TGTGCCAGCAACAGGGGGCGGGCTAATGAAAAACTGTTTTTT
CASNRGRANEKLFF
>TRBD1|TRBJ2-2|.|TRBV4-1
TGCGCCAGCAGCCACCCGCAGGGGGCAAGGAACACCGGGGAGCTGTTTTTT
CASSHPQGARNTGELFF
>.|TRBJ2-7|once|TRBV2
TGTGCCAGCAGCTTCTCCTACGAGCAGTACTTC
CASSFSYEQYF
>TRBD1|TRBJ2-7|.|TRBV5-6
TGTGCCAGCAGCTTGGGGACAGGCATGACCTACGAGCAGTACTTC
CASSLGTGMTYEQYF